This record concerns one T cell receptor beta chain sequence. This CDR3 comprises 18 residues. V lost 2 bases and J lost 2; bases outside the gene matches: 14. The germline V gene encodes CDR1 SGHKS and CDR2 YYEKEE (reference sequence). This record belongs to a study of T cell changes during pregnancy in multiple sclerosis. The data were produced by immunoSEQ multiplex PCR, yet TCRdb's version contains in-frame clones alone and is incomplete. The sample lists 80,000 to 130,000 clones, approximately 94% occurring once. The sequencing used peripheral blood, collected before pregnancy. The rearrangement links TRBV5-5 to TRBJ1-1; TRBD1 matches at 8 bases. This clonotype was sampled from a female donor with multiple sclerosis, enrolled in a pregnancy study. Here the CDR3 reads CASSFPRLGQGANTEAFF. Written as DNA, the CDR3 is TGTGCCAGCAGCTTTCCCAGACTAGGGCAGGGGGCTAACACTGAAGCTTTCTTT.